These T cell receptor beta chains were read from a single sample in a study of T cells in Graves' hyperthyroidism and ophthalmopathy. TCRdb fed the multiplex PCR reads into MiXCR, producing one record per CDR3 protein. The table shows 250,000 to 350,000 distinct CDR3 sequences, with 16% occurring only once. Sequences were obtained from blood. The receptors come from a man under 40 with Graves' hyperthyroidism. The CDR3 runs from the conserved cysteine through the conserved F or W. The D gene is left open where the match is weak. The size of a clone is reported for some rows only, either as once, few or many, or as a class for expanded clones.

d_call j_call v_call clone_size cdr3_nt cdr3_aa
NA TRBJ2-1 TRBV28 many TGTGCCAGCTGCCTCAGGGAGAATGAGCAGTTCTTC CASCLRENEQFF
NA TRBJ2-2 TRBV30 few TGTGCCTGGAGTGTAGGGGTTGGCACCGGGGAGCTGTTTTTT CAWSVGVGTGELFF
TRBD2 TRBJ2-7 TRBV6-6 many TGTGCCAGCAGTTACGGACTAGCGGGAACCTACGAGCAGTACTTC CASSYGLAGTYEQYF
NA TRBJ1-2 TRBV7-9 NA TGTGCCAGCAGCTTAGGTCGGGCAGCTTTTACCTATGGCTACACCTTC CASSLGRAAFTYGYTF
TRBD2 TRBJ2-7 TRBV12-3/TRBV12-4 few TGTGCCAGCAGTTCGGGGGGAGGAGGGCAGTACTTC CASSSGGGGQYF
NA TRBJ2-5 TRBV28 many TGTGCCAGCAGTCCGGGGACCGTCGGGGAGACCCAGTACTTC CASSPGTVGETQYF
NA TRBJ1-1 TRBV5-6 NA TGTGCCAGCAGCTTGGAGACGAACATGAACACTGAAGCTTTCTTT CASSLETNMNTEAFF
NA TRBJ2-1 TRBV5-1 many TGCGCCAGCAGCTTGGCTGAGACAAGCTCCTACAATGAGCAGTTCTTC CASSLAETSSYNEQFF
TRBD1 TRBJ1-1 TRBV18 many TGTGCCAGCTCACCAAATCAGGGGGCGGTCGGGAACACTGAAGCTTTCTTT CASSPNQGAVGNTEAFF
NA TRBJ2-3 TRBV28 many TGTGCCAGCAGTCCCCCCCAAGGGGGGCAGTATTTT CASSPPQGGQYF
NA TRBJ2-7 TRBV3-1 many TGTGCCAGCAGCCAATCTGGACTAACCTACGAGCAGTACTTC CASSQSGLTYEQYF
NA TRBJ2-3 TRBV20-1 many TGCAGTGCTAGAGATCTAGGGGGAAGCACAGATACGCAGTATTTT CSARDLGGSTDTQYF
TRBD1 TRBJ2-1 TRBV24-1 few TGTGCCACCGCCGGGACAGGGTTCACCCATGAGCAGTTCTTC CATAGTGFTHEQFF
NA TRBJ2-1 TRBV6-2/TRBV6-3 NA TGTGCCAGCAGTTACACATCTGAACCGCTTTCTTATTTCAATGAGCAGTTCTTC CASSYTSEPLSYFNEQFF
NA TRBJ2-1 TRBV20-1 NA TGCAGTGCCCCTGACTCCGTCTCCTACAATGAGCAGTTCTTC CSAPDSVSYNEQFF
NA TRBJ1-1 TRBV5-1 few TGCGCCAGCAGCTTGGGTCAGGGGTTGAACACTGAAGCTTTCTTT CASSLGQGLNTEAFF
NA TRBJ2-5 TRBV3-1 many TGTGCCAGCAGCCAATTAGGCCCTCGGGGGTCGTACCAAGAGACCCAGTACTTC CASSQLGPRGSYQETQYF
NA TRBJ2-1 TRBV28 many TGTGCCAGCAGGGGGGGCCATGAGCAGTTCTTC CASRGGHEQFF
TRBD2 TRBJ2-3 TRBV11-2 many TGTGCCAGCAGCCTCGGACTAGACGATACGCAGTATTTT CASSLGLDDTQYF
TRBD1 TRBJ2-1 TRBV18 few TGTGCCAGCACCAGACAGGGGAGCTCCTACAATGAGCAGTTCTTC CASTRQGSSYNEQFF
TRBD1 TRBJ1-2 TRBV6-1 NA TGTGCCAGCAGCCGGACAGGGGCCTCTAACTATGGCTACACCTTC CASSRTGASNYGYTF
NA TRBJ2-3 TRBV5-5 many TGTGCCAGCAGCTTTCTCGGCAGGAGGACAGATACGCAGTATTTT CASSFLGRRTDTQYF
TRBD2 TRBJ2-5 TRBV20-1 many TGCAGTGCTAGAGACGCTAGCGGTGGGGAGACCCAGTACTTC CSARDASGGETQYF
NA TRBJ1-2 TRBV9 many TGTGCCAGCCAGAACAGGGATGGCTACACCTTC CASQNRDGYTF
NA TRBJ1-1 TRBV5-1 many TGCGCCAGCAGCTCCAGCTTGGACCAAGGCACTGAAGCTTTCTTT CASSSSLDQGTEAFF
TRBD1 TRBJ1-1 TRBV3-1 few TGTGCCAGCAGGATGACAGGGGGCACTGAAGCTTTCTTT CASRMTGGTEAFF
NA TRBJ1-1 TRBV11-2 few TGTGCCAGCAGCTCCCCTCCAGAGAACACTGAAGCTTCCTTT CASSSPPENTEASF
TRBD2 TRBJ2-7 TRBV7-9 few TGTGCCAGCAGCTTAACCAGACGGGCGAGGGAGGGCGAGCAGTACTTC CASSLTRRAREGEQYF
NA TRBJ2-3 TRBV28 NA TGTGCCAGCAGTTTTGAGGGGCCTTCCACAGATACGCAGTATTTT CASSFEGPSTDTQYF
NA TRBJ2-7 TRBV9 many TGTGCCAGCAGCGTAGCCCCGGGAGATCCCTACGAGCAGTACTTC CASSVAPGDPYEQYF
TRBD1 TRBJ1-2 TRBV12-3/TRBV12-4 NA TGTGCCAGCAGGGGATCGACAGGGCTGAGAGGCTACACCTTC CASRGSTGLRGYTF
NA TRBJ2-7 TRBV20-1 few TGCAGTGCTAGAGATTTTGCGCATCCTGGGTCCTACGAGCAGTACTTC CSARDFAHPGSYEQYF
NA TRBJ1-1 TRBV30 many TGTGCCTGGACCGGCCGTTTGAACACTGAAGCTTTCTTT CAWTGRLNTEAFF
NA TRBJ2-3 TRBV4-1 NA TGCGCCAGCAGCCAAGATCGGTCAGTAGATACGCAGTATTTT CASSQDRSVDTQYF
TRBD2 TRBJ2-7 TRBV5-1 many TGCGCCAGCAGCTTGCGGGGGGAAGCTTACGAGCAGTACTTC CASSLRGEAYEQYF
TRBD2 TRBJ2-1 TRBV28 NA TGTGCCAGCGAAACCGGGACTAGCGGGAGATATGAGCAGTTCTTC CASETGTSGRYEQFF
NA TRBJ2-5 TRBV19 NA TGTGCCAGTAGTGGAGGCAGGGAAGAGACCCAGTACTTC CASSGGREETQYF
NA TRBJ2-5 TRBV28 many TGTGCCAGCAGTTTAGAGGGGCAGCAAGAGACCCAGTACTTC CASSLEGQQETQYF
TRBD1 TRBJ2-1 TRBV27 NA TGTGCCAGCAGTCCTAATCCGGGACAGGGGGTTGAGGAGCAGTTCTTC CASSPNPGQGVEEQFF
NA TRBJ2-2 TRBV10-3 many TGTGCCATCAAGGTAGAGGGGCTGGACACCGGGGAGCTGTTTTTT CAIKVEGLDTGELFF
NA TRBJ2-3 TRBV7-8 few TGTGCCAGCAGCTTAATTTCGGGGGATACGCAGTATTTT CASSLISGDTQYF
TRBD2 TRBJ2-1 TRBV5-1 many TGCGCCAGCAGCTTGACGAGGGGACTATTCTACAATGAGCAGTTCTTC CASSLTRGLFYNEQFF
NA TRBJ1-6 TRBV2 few TGTGCCAGCAGTGCACAGGAATCTTCACCCCTCCACTTT CASSAQESSPLHF